Sequencing of this T cell receptor beta chain was carried out in a study of OX40 agonist ivuxolimab in advanced cancers. Study at large: Age averaged around 60 years (range about 23 to 80), and 82.7% were male. Anti-PD-1, anti-PD-L1 or anti-CTLA-4 therapy given earlier was allowed, and approximately 40% had some.

Libraries were prepared by immunoSEQ multiplex PCR; TCRdb keeps only in-frame clonotypes and omits some of them. The sample lists more than 70,000 clones, about four fifths occurring once. The source is an adult with an advanced solid tumor such as melanoma, head and neck, liver or kidney cancer. The specimen was CD4+ or CD8+ T cells sorted from blood, collected in a trial of the OX40 agonist ivuxolimab.

The CDR3 is CASSPLPGAFNQPQHF. CDR3 nucleotides: TGTGCCAGCTCACCACTTCCAGGGGCCTTCAATCAGCCCCAGCATTTT. The V gene is TRBV18, the J gene TRBJ1-5; D is perhaps TRBD1 (6 bases). CDR1 and CDR2 from the germline V gene are KGHSH and LQKENI. The V gene lost 1 base and the J gene lost 3 bases, with 13 bases spanning the gap. This CDR3 is built from 16 residues. The whole variable domain, remainder taken from reference TRBV18 and TRBJ1-5, is NAGVMQNPRHLVRRRGQEARLRCSPMKGHSHVYWYRQLPEEGLKFMVYLQKENIIDESGMPKERFSAEFPKEGPSILRIQQVVRGDSAAYFCASSPLPGAFNQPQHFGDGTRLSIL.